The rows below give T cell receptor beta chains drawn from one sample of a study of response to subunit inactivated influenza vaccine. MiXCR was run by TCRdb on the RT-PCR reads, yielding one entry per CDR3 protein. The repertoire holds around 600,000 distinct CDR3 sequences, with 11% as singletons. These data were likewise used in another study, on T cells expressing NK-cell markers.

This sample comprised PBMCs from blood, obtained on the day of vaccination. Every receptor here comes from a man aged 50 to 60 who received an inactivated influenza vaccine. Each CDR3 is given with its conserved first and last residue. D genes are given only for firm matches. Expanded clones get a size class; other rows say once, few or many, or leave the size out.

-,TRBV2,TRBJ2-7,-,TGTGCCAGCACCGCCCAGAACGCCTACGAGCAGTACTTC,CASTAQNAYEQYF
-,TRBV4-2,TRBJ2-5,-,TGTGCCAGCAGCCAAGGGACAGTCACGGAGACCCAGTACTTC,CASSQGTVTETQYF
-,TRBV6-2/TRBV6-3,TRBJ1-5,-,TGTGCCAGCAGTTACGGTGGCAGGGGACGAAATCAGCCCCAGCATTTT,CASSYGGRGRNQPQHF
few,TRBV20-1,TRBJ2-1,TRBD2,TGCAGTGCTAAGAGACTAGCGGGAGGAGGCTACAATGAGCAGTTCTTC,CSAKRLAGGGYNEQFF
many,TRBV18,TRBJ2-1,-,TGTGCCAGCTCGTCCGCCAGTTTTTACAATGAGCAGTTCTTC,CASSSASFYNEQFF
-,TRBV20-1,TRBJ2-3,TRBD2,TGCAGTGTTAGCGGCTGGGGACTAGCGGGAGCGAGCACAGATACGCAGTATTTT,CSVSGWGLAGASTDTQYF
-,TRBV10-3,TRBJ2-7,TRBD2,TGTGCCATCGCCGGGACTAGCGGAGCTCGATCCTACGAGCAGTACTTC,CAIAGTSGARSYEQYF
few,TRBV7-9,TRBJ2-7,-,TGTGCCAGCAGCTTATACGCCGCGGACGGTGCCTACGAGCAGTACTTC,CASSLYAADGAYEQYF
-,TRBV12-3/TRBV12-4,TRBJ2-7,TRBD2,TGTGCCAGCAGTCGTAGCGGGAGGAGCTCCTACGAGCAGTACTTC,CASSRSGRSSYEQYF
many,TRBV4-1,TRBJ2-3,TRBD2,TGCGCCAGCAGCCCGACTAGCCCGGGCACAGATACGCAGTATTTT,CASSPTSPGTDTQYF
-,TRBV4-2,TRBJ2-3,TRBD2,TGTGCCAGCAGCCAAGATAGGGCACTAGCGGGAGTGCTTACGCAGTATTTT,CASSQDRALAGVLTQYF
few,TRBV4-1,TRBJ1-2,TRBD1,TGCGCCAGCAGCCAAGAGCTGGACAGGGTGTTCGATGGCTACACCTTC,CASSQELDRVFDGYTF
few,TRBV6-2/TRBV6-3,TRBJ2-7,TRBD1,TGTGCCAGCAGACACCCGGGACAGGGAGCGCAGCAGTACTTC,CASRHPGQGAQQYF
-,TRBV7-7,TRBJ2-3,TRBD2,TGTGCCAGCAGCTTAACCCTAGCGGCAACAGATACGCAGTATTTT,CASSLTLAATDTQYF
few,TRBV7-2,TRBJ2-7,-,TGTGCCAGCAGCTTAGGGAGGGCTCTCTCCTACGAGCAGTACTTC,CASSLGRALSYEQYF
many,TRBV12-3/TRBV12-4,TRBJ2-3,TRBD2,TGTGCCAGCAGACCCGGGACTAGCGGGGGGTATCATTCGCAGTATTTT,CASRPGTSGGYHSQYF
few,TRBV3-1,TRBJ2-5,-,TGTGCCAGCAGCCACCGCGTGGTTGAAGAGACCCAGTACTTC,CASSHRVVEETQYF
few,TRBV7-2,TRBJ2-5,TRBD1,TGTGCCAGCAGCTTAGATACAGGGGGCTCGAAGACCCAGTACTTC,CASSLDTGGSKTQYF
-,TRBV11-3,TRBJ2-2,-,TGTGCCAGCAGCTTACACGTCACCGGGGAGCTGTTTTTT,CASSLHVTGELFF
few,TRBV7-9,TRBJ2-5,TRBD1,TGTGCCAGCAGCTTAGTTAGAGGGGGCTCCGGAGAGACCCAGTACTTC,CASSLVRGGSGETQYF
-,TRBV14,TRBJ2-1,-,TGTGCCAGCAGCCCGGAGATTGGACATGAGGCGGGCTGGAGGTGGGCCTACAATGAGCAGTTCTTC,CASSPEIGHEAGWRWAYNEQFF
-,TRBV5-5,TRBJ2-1,-,TGTGCCAGCAGCTTGAATTACGGAACGGTCTACAATGAGCAGTTCTTC,CASSLNYGTVYNEQFF
-,TRBV18,TRBJ2-7,TRBD1,TGTGCCAGCTCACCCTTGGACAGGGGATCCGAGCAGTACTTC,CASSPLDRGSEQYF
few,TRBV12-3/TRBV12-4,TRBJ2-2,-,TGTGCCAGCAGTTTCATGGCTGGGGCCGGGGAGCTGTTTTTT,CASSFMAGAGELFF
once,TRBV21-1,TRBJ2-7,-,TGTGCCAGCAGCAAACCTAGCTCCTACGAGCAGTACTTC,CASSKPSSYEQYF
-,TRBV20-1,TRBJ2-3,TRBD2,TGCAGTGCGTCCTTATTAGCGGGGGGACCCTCCGGCACAGATACGCAGTATTTT,CSASLLAGGPSGTDTQYF
many,TRBV6-1,TRBJ2-1,-,TGTGCCAGCAGTGTGGACTTGACCAACAATGAGCAGTTCTTC,CASSVDLTNNEQFF
-,TRBV6-1,TRBJ2-7,-,TGTGCCAGCAGTGAAGCAGGGAGCTCCTACGAGCAGTACTTC,CASSEAGSSYEQYF
-,TRBV5-1,TRBJ2-5,TRBD1,TGCGCCAGCAGCTTACAGGGGTACGAGACCCAGTACTTC,CASSLQGYETQYF
few,TRBV5-1,TRBJ2-1,-,TGCGCCAGCAGCCTAAGCCCAAAAACCAGCCCGGGGGAGCAGTTCTTC,CASSLSPKTSPGEQFF
-,TRBV9,TRBJ2-2,TRBD1,TGTGCCAGCAGCGTTTGGACAGGGGACGTTACCGGGGAGCTGTTTTTT,CASSVWTGDVTGELFF
few,TRBV6-1,TRBJ2-7,TRBD2,TGTGCCAGCCGAAGACTAGCGGGGGGGCTTTTGGACGAGCAGTACTTC,CASRRLAGGLLDEQYF
-,TRBV28,TRBJ1-1,TRBD1,TGTGCCAGCAGCTCTACCTGGACAGGGGTATTGACTGAAGCTTTCTTT,CASSSTWTGVLTEAFF
-,TRBV27,TRBJ2-1,TRBD1,TGTGCCAGCAGAACAACAGGGGCCTCCTACAATGAGCAGTTCTTC,CASRTTGASYNEQFF
few,TRBV7-6,TRBJ2-7,-,TGTGCCAGCAGTTTATCAGGCGTACCTACCTACGAGCAGTACTTC,CASSLSGVPTYEQYF
many,TRBV7-8,TRBJ2-7,TRBD2,TGTGCCAGCAGCTTAGGGACCGCTAGCGGGCTACCCTACGAGCAGTACTTC,CASSLGTASGLPYEQYF
few,TRBV4-3,TRBJ2-7,-,TGCGCCAGCAGCCAATTATGGTCCACCGAGCAGTACTTC,CASSQLWSTEQYF
many,TRBV20-1,TRBJ2-1,-,TGCAGCCAGGGTATAGATGAGCAGTTCTTC,CSQGIDEQFF
-,TRBV7-3,TRBJ2-2,-,TGTGCCAGCCAGGCAAGCGTCACCGGGGAGCTGTTTTTT,CASQASVTGELFF
many,TRBV5-5,TRBJ1-2,-,TGTGCCAGCAGCCCGACAGCTAACTATGGCTACACCTTC,CASSPTANYGYTF
few,TRBV4-3,TRBJ2-1,TRBD2,TGCGCCAGCAGCCAAGACCGGGCGGGAGGGCCCTCTGGGTACAATGAGCAGTTCTTC,CASSQDRAGGPSGYNEQFF
few,TRBV7-9,TRBJ2-4,TRBD1,TGTGCCAGCAGCTTACCGACAGGGACCAAAAACATTCAGTACTTC,CASSLPTGTKNIQYF
few,TRBV28,TRBJ2-2,-,TGTGCCAGCTCGATGGGGGTGACCGGGGAGCTGTTTTTT,CASSMGVTGELFF
many,TRBV11-2,TRBJ2-5,TRBD1,TGTGCCAGCAGCTTAGGCACAGGGGACGGGGAGACCCAGTACTTC,CASSLGTGDGETQYF
-,TRBV18,TRBJ2-3,-,TGTGCCAGCTCACTAGGGAACCAAGATACGCAGTATTTT,CASSLGNQDTQYF
-,TRBV10-3,TRBJ1-2,-,TGTGCCATCAGTGAGTCGGGGGAACAGCTCTATGGCTACACCTTC,CAISESGEQLYGYTF
few,TRBV4-3,TRBJ2-3,TRBD2,TGCGCCAGCAGCCAAGTAAGGGCACTAGCGGGAGGTGCTGATACGCAGTATTTT,CASSQVRALAGGADTQYF
few,TRBV29-1,TRBJ1-2,TRBD1,TGCAGCGTTGAAGCCACAGGGGAAGACTATGGCTACACCTTC,CSVEATGEDYGYTF